This T cell receptor beta chain originates from a study of blood T cell repertoires in COVID-19. Study details: Samples representing acute and convalescent COVID-19 were sourced from the United States, Italy and Spain. In each case, the material was cDNA or gDNA derived from T cells, B-cell-depleted T cells, or PBMCs.

It was during active infection that Seattle patients were enrolled and then longitudinally followed. Sequencing used immunoSEQ multiplex PCR; TCRdb keeps in-frame clones, though not all of them. The sample records 300,000 to 450,000 clones, 80% to 90% being singletons. The CDR3 length is 13 residues. Per the germline V gene, CDR1 is MNHEY and CDR2 is SVGAGI. The V gene lost 5 bases and the J gene lost 7 bases, with 14 bases spanning the gap. This chain uses TRBV6-5 with TRBJ1-2; TRBD1 is a possible D gene (5 bases). The source is a woman aged 55-69 years with COVID-19, enrolled during active disease. The specimen sequenced was peripheral blood. CDR3: CASSRQGQGGYTF. Written as DNA, the CDR3 is TGTGCCAGCAGTCGGCAGGGTCAAGGTGGCTACACCTTC.